Listed here is a single T cell receptor beta chain. Antigen: not known. 13 Jbeta primers and 60 Vbeta primers were used for the PCR. The method was immunoSEQ multiplex PCR; TCRdb's version includes in-frame clones alone and lacks a portion of them. The sample contains approximately 100,000 clones, 79% of which appear only once. CDR3 length equals 14 residues. Germline V gives CDR1 LGHNA, CDR2 YSLEER. Trimming removed 0 bases from V and 4 bases from J, with 9 bases in between. This sample was taken from a study of cytomegalovirus exposure and HLA in healthy donors. Study-wide results and limits: The authors excluded some V segments, including TRBV6-2 and TRBV6-3, as indistinguishable. In a later analysis, DRB1 alleles had the most associated TCRs; HLA-C alleles the fewest. Earlier analysis found most TCR beta V segments productive about 90% or about 30% of the time.

The TCR was taken from a woman aged 40-49 years in good health and CMV-seronegative. The chain employs TRBV4-3 and TRBJ1-2, with D tentatively TRBD1 (6 bases). Sequencing input: PBMCs. The CDR3 loop is CASSQDVQGYGYTF. In nucleotides, the CDR3 is TGCGCCAGCAGCCAAGATGTACAGGGCTATGGCTACACCTTC.